These 15 T cell receptor beta chains were all obtained from the same sample, sequenced in a study of a mutant IDH1 vaccine in newly diagnosed glioma. The time point: week 23, last vaccination. Vaccinated patients received 300 ug of mutant IDH1 20-mer peptide per dose, with topical imiquimod. Assay used: immunoSEQ multiplex PCR; TCRdb lists only in-frame clones, some missing. The table shows about 86,000 clones, with over 75% occurring only once. These receptors are not linked to any known antigen. Sample: PBMCs, taken from a glioma patient whose treatment included an IDH1 peptide vaccine. The receptors were sampled from a young man with glioma. Some clones in this sample may be carry-over from other donors' samples.

CDR3 DNA sequence: TGTGCCAGCAGCTTCCAACCGAGCTCCTACGAGCAGTACTTC. Translated, it gives CASSFQPSSYEQYF. The chain recombines TRBV5-8 with TRBJ2-7; D not certain. Between the trimmed V and J ends, which lost 2 bases and 0 bases, there was a span of 9 bases. The germline V gene encodes CDR1 SGHTS and CDR2 YDEGEE. This CDR3 has 14 amino acids.

The genes are TRBV5-6 and TRBJ2-7; TRBD2 agrees at 7 bases. Germline lookup yields CDR1 SGHDT and CDR2 YYEEEE. J gave up 2 bases and V 4 bases, and 3 bases lay outside the gene matches. The CDR3 loop spans 13 amino acids. In DNA, the CDR3 is TGTGCCAGCAGCCGACTAGCCGCCTACGAGCAGTACTTC. It is translated as CASSRLAAYEQYF.

The chain is built from TRBV4-2 and TRBJ1-3; D ambiguous. Per the germline V gene, CDR1 is LGHNA and CDR2 is YNFKEQ. The CDR3 runs to 14 residues. Trimming cost V 1 base and J 4 bases, with 8 bases left between them. The CDR3 region is CASSQGTRGNTIYF. CDR3 coding DNA: TGTGCCAGCAGCCAAGGAACACGGGGAAACACCATATATTTT.

The chain has TRBV5-1 and TRBJ1-5; D is undetermined. This CDR3 is 13 amino acids long. CDR1 is SGHRS, CDR2 YFSETQ, per germline. V was clipped by 1 base and J by 7 bases, with 9 bases between them. DNA of the CDR3: TGCGCCAGCAGCTTGTCTATAGGGCAGCCCCAGCATTTT. It is translated as CASSLSIGQPQHF.

The chain couples TRBV11-2 to TRBJ2-7; 8 bases agree with TRBD1. The ends lost 2 bases at V and 5 bases at J; junction bases unmatched: 8. The germline CDR1 and CDR2 sequences are SGHAT and FQNNGV. The CDR3 runs to 15 residues. The CDR3 DNA follows: TGTGCCAGCAGCTTAACCTCCGACAGGGGAGACGAGCAGTACTTC. This encodes CASSLTSDRGDEQYF.

This chain connects TRBV5-1 to TRBJ2-7, with 12 bases matching TRBD1. CDR1 is SGHRS and CDR2 is YFSETQ in the germline V gene. The CDR3 has 17 amino acids. V lost 5 bases, J lost 4 bases, and 13 bases stayed unmatched. CDR3 region: CASRPNPRDRGLYEQYF. CDR3 sequence (DNA): TGCGCCAGCAGACCTAATCCCCGGGACAGGGGGCTGTACGAGCAGTACTTC.

This clone was found a few times. The V and J genes are TRBV18 and TRBJ1-5; TRBD1 matches 8 bases. Losses at the gene ends were 6 bases for V and 11 bases for J; bases not matched to a gene: 12. CDR1 KGHSH and CDR2 LQKENI come from the germline V gene. The CDR3 runs 14 residues. In nucleotides, the CDR3 is TGTGCCAGCTCGTACACAGGGGGGATAAAGTCCCAGCATTTT. It yields the protein CASSYTGGIKSQHF.

A remark on this clone: Other DNA sequences from this sample encode an identical CDR3 as well. This rearrangement joins TRBV7-3 to TRBJ1-1; 8 nucleotides align to TRBD1. The junction had 3 bases not matched to a gene; V was cut back by 3 bases and J by 3 bases. CDR3 size: 14 residues. The germline V gene encodes CDR1 SGHTA and CDR2 FQGTGA. The CDR3 DNA is TGTGCCAGCAGCTTGACAGGGGCGGACACTGAAGCTTTCTTT. This encodes CASSLTGADTEAFF. Variable domain in full (rest from reference TRBV7-3 and TRBJ1-1): GAGVSQTPSNKVTEKGKYVELRCDPISGHTALYWYRQSLGQGPEFLIYFQGTGAADDSGLPNDRFFAVRPEGSVSTLKIQRTERGDSAVYLCASSLTGADTEAFFGQGTRLTVV.

The chain's CDR3 is CASSSGVFANTEAFF. The CDR3 DNA reads TGTGCCAGCAGTTCTGGGGTATTCGCGAACACTGAAGCTTTCTTT. This rearrangement joins TRBV25-1 to TRBJ1-1; D is unclear. Germline V gene data show CDR1 as MGHDK and CDR2 as SYGVNS. V shed 5 bases and J shed 1 base, with 14 bases lying between them. CDR3 length: 15 amino acids.

The V call is TRBV11-3, the J call TRBJ2-1, with 7 bases lining up with TRBD2. CDR3 length: 15 amino acids. J gave up 5 bases and V 5 bases, and 9 bases lay outside the gene matches. Germline CDR1 and CDR2: SGHNT and YENEEA. The CDR3 spells CASSLLGGSDNEQFF. In nucleotides, the CDR3 is TGTGCCAGCAGCCTCCTAGGCGGGAGCGACAATGAGCAGTTCTTC.

J is TRBJ1-3 and V is TRBV28, with D unresolved. The CDR3 sequence is 12 residues long. Trimming removed 3 bases at V and 3 bases at J, with 3 bases between. In germline, CDR1 is MDHEN, CDR2 SYDVKM. Here the CDR3 DNA reads TGTGCCAGCAGTTTGGTTGGAAACACCATATATTTT. Translating gives CASSLVGNTIYF.

In nucleotides, the CDR3 is TGTGCCAGCAGTGAAGATTTTGAGGGGACAGATACGCAGTATTTT. Translating gives CASSEDFEGTDTQYF. V is TRBV2 and J is TRBJ2-3; either TRBD1 or TRBD2 may fit D (5 bases each). The ends were cut back, 1 base at V and 3 bases at J, with 11 bases in the middle. The CDR3 has 15 residues. In germline, CDR1 is SNHLY, CDR2 FYNNEI.

The chain combines TRBV28 with TRBJ2-5; perhaps TRBD2 as D (7 bases). V was trimmed by 2 bases and J by 1 base, leaving 8 bases between them. Germline CDR1 reads MDHEN; CDR2 reads SYDVKM. The CDR3 extends over 14 amino acids. CDR3 sequence reads: CASSLRGGQETQYF. The CDR3 nucleotides read TGTGCCAGCAGTTTAAGGGGGGGCCAAGAGACCCAGTACTTC.

In this sample, this clone turned up once. The chain joins TRBV6-4 to TRBJ1-1; D ambiguous. The CDR3 spans 15 residues. Germline V lookup: CDR1 MRHNA, CDR2 SNTAGT. V was cut by 5 bases and J by 1 base, with 14 bases left in between. The CDR3 sequence is CASSPRAGSNTEAFF. In nucleotides, the CDR3 is TGTGCCAGCAGTCCGAGGGCAGGATCGAACACTGAAGCTTTCTTT.

The chain employs TRBV5-1 and TRBJ2-1; 8 nucleotides line up with TRBD2. The V segment lost 6 bases and the J segment 7 bases; nucleotides outside the gene matches: 12. Per germline, CDR1 SGHRS and CDR2 YFSETQ. This CDR3 spans 15 amino acids. This CDR3 reads CASKYPGGASNEQFF. The CDR3 bases are TGCGCCAGCAAATACCCGGGAGGGGCATCGAATGAGCAGTTCTTC.